One sample yielded the 17 T cell receptor beta chains listed below, sequenced in a study of identical twins. MiXCR, applied by TCRdb to the 5' RACE reads, yields one record per CDR3 protein. The data show 250,000 to 300,000 distinct CDR3 sequences, with around 9.7% seen just once and 6% to 8.5% held by the top ten. The same sample was also studied in work on yellow fever vaccine responses in identical twins.

Input material: CD8+ T cells sorted from blood. Receptors originate from a woman aged 18-29 years in good health.

This clonotype was detected ten times or more. This chain joins TRBV28 and TRBJ2-3; no clear D gene. V dropped 3 bases and J dropped 6 bases, with 10 bases sitting between them. This CDR3 has 13 amino acids. Germline V gene lookup returns CDR1 MDHEN and CDR2 SYDVKM. CDR3 DNA sequence: TGTGCCAGCAGTTTCGGTTCCGGGGATACGCAGTATTTT. It translates to CASSFGSGDTQYF.

At least ten counts were recorded for this clonotype. This rearrangement joins TRBV7-9 to TRBJ2-7, with 10 bases matching TRBD1. Losses at the gene ends were 6 bases for V and 5 bases for J; bases not matched to a gene: 10. The CDR3 runs 15 residues. Germline values: CDR1 SEHNR, CDR2 FQNEAQ (reference sequence). In DNA form, the CDR3 reads TGTGCCAGCAGTTCAGCCGGGACAGGGGACCACGAGCAGTACTTC. This encodes CASSSAGTGDHEQYF.

This clonotype was detected a few times. This sequence joins TRBV29-1 and TRBJ1-1; D is ambiguous. In germline, CDR1 is SQVTM, CDR2 ANQGSEA. V was clipped by 7 bases and J by 1 base, with 10 bases between them. The CDR3 loop spans 12 amino acids. The CDR3 DNA follows: TGCAGCGGAGGACGGCAGAACACTGAAGCTTTCTTT. This encodes CSGGRQNTEAFF.

The table lists this clonotype with a few counts. V is TRBV29-1 and J is TRBJ1-2; D is possibly TRBD1 (6 bases). Looked up from germline, CDR1 is SQVTM and CDR2 is ANQGSEA. The length of the CDR3 is 16 residues. V lost 0 bases to trimming and J lost 5 bases, with 19 bases between them. CDR3 amino acids: CSVEDMMAGRGYGYTF. Written as DNA, the CDR3 is TGCAGCGTTGAAGATATGATGGCAGGGAGGGGGTATGGCTACACCTTC.

This clonotype was seen many times. The rearrangement joins TRBV4-2 to TRBJ2-7, with 7 bases lining up with TRBD1. Germline loops: CDR1 LGHNA, CDR2 YNFKEQ. This CDR3 contains 17 residues. The ends lost 2 bases at V and 2 bases at J; junction bases unmatched: 12. CDR3: CASSQLGAGTATYEQYF. CDR3 sequence (DNA): TGTGCCAGCAGCCAATTAGGCGCCGGGACAGCAACCTACGAGCAGTACTTC.

This clonotype appeared many times. The chain employs TRBV7-9 and TRBJ2-2; perhaps TRBD2 as D (6 bases). The CDR3 length is 14 residues. Trimming shortened V by 3 bases and J by 6 bases, and 11 bases separated the two germline ends. Germline CDR1 is SEHNR and CDR2 is FQNEAQ (reference sequence). CDR3 nucleotide sequence: TGTGCCAGCAGCTTGGACTACTCCCCCGGGGAGCTGTTTTTT. Translation: CASSLDYSPGELFF.

The sample holds many counts of this clonotype. The chain carries TRBV10-3 and TRBJ1-1; a possible D gene is TRBD1 (5 bases). The CDR3 spans 16 residues. The germline V gene encodes CDR1 ENHRY and CDR2 SYGVKD. The ends were cut back, 4 bases at V and 3 bases at J, with 18 bases in the middle. The CDR3 sequence is CAISVVERGPDTEAFF. CDR3 nucleotide sequence: TGTGCCATCAGTGTGGTAGAAAGGGGCCCCGACACTGAAGCTTTCTTT.

This clonotype was counted at least ten times. This chain uses TRBV29-1 with TRBJ2-7, with D perhaps matching TRBD1 (5 bases). The length of the CDR3 is 14 residues. Trimming cost V 1 base and J 1 base, with 11 bases left between them. CDR1 and CDR2 from the germline V gene are SQVTM and ANQGSEA. CDR3 region: CSVEGQGPSYEQYF. In DNA, the CDR3 is TGCAGCGTTGAAGGCCAGGGCCCATCCTACGAGCAGTACTTC.

This rearrangement joins TRBV9 to TRBJ2-7, with 7 bases that match TRBD1. V shed 4 bases, J shed 3 bases, and the junction held 10 bases outside the gene matches. Germline V lookup: CDR1 SGDLS, CDR2 YYNGEE. The CDR3 runs 15 residues. In nucleotides, the CDR3 is TGTGCCAGCAGCCCCCGTCTCGGGACAGACTACGAGCAGTACTTC. It translates to CASSPRLGTDYEQYF.

The sample holds many counts of this clonotype. The J gene is TRBJ2-2, the V gene TRBV11-2; 7 nucleotides match TRBD1. CDR3 length: 14 amino acids. CDR1 and CDR2 from the germline V gene are SGHAT and FQNNGV. The V gene end was trimmed by 5 bases and the J gene end by 7 bases; junction bases not matched to a gene: 7. The CDR3 DNA sequence: TGTGCCAGCAGCCTGGGAAGGGGGCACGGGGAGCTGTTTTTT. The encoded protein is CASSLGRGHGELFF.

The chain joins TRBV4-3 to TRBJ2-7; D may be TRBD1 (6 bases). Trimming left V 0 bases short and J 2 bases short, with 11 bases between. The CDR3 runs to 15 residues. CDR1 and CDR2 (germline): LGHNA, YSLEER. The CDR3 DNA reads as TGCGCCAGCAGCCAAGACCGGGACAACACCTACGAGCAGTACTTC. Translating it yields CASSQDRDNTYEQYF.

This clonotype came up a few times. The chain couples TRBV9 to TRBJ1-4; TRBD1 agrees at 9 bases. Looked up from germline, CDR1 is SGDLS and CDR2 is YYNGEE. The CDR3 extends over 15 amino acids. J lost 8 bases, V lost 4 bases, and 9 bases had no gene match. This chain's CDR3 is CASSKRTGDQEKLFF. CDR3 in DNA: TGTGCCAGCAGCAAACGGACAGGGGATCAGGAAAAACTGTTTTTT.

The chain links TRBV7-2 to TRBJ2-7; D may be TRBD2 (6 bases). The CDR3 has 14 residues. Germline assignment: CDR1 SGHTA and CDR2 FQGNSA. Trimming stripped 1 base from V and 4 bases from J, with 11 bases between. In DNA, the CDR3 is TGTGCCAGCAGCTTAGGACTAGGCGGGTACGAGCAGTACTTC. This translates into CASSLGLGGYEQYF.

CDR3 sequence (DNA): TGCAGCGTTGAAGATCAAGGGCGCCAGATGAACACTGAAGCTTTCTTT. Translating gives CSVEDQGRQMNTEAFF. The V call is TRBV29-1, the J call TRBJ1-1; D unclear. Looked up from germline, CDR1 is SQVTM and CDR2 is ANQGSEA. The V and J ends lost 0 bases and 0 bases respectively, with 14 bases between them. The CDR3 is 16 residues long.

In its sample, this clonotype was seen many times. This chain connects TRBV7-8 to TRBJ2-3; TRBD1 aligns across 8 bases. Germline-derived CDR1 and CDR2 are SGHVS and FQNEAQ. Trimming cost V 5 bases and J 3 bases; bases outside gene matches: 4. The CDR3 has 14 residues. The CDR3 DNA reads as TGTGCCAGCAGCCCAAGGACAGGGACAGATACGCAGTATTTT. It encodes CASSPRTGTDTQYF. The whole variable domain, remainder taken from reference TRBV7-8 and TRBJ2-3, is GAGVSQSPRYKVAKRGQDVALRCDPISGHVSLFWYQQALGQGPEFLTYFQNEAQLDKSGLPSDRFFAERPEGSVSTLKIQRTQQEDSAVYLCASSPRTGTDTQYFGPGTRLTVL.

This clonotype has at least ten counts. The chain recombines TRBV15 with TRBJ2-1, with 12 bases matching TRBD2. CDR1 and CDR2 from the germline V gene are LNHNV and YYDKDF (reference sequence). The CDR3 loop spans 16 amino acids. J gave up 3 bases and V 3 bases, and 3 bases lay outside the gene matches. The CDR3 loop is CATSRELAGGYNEQFF. In DNA, the CDR3 is TGTGCCACCAGCAGGGAACTAGCGGGGGGCTACAATGAGCAGTTCTTC. Filled out from reference TRBV15 and TRBJ2-1, the complete variable domain reads DAMVIQNPRYQVTQFGKPVTLSCSQTLNHNVMYWYQQKSSQAPKLLFHYYDKDFNNEADTPDNFQSRRPNTSFCFLDIRSPGLGDTAMYLCATSRELAGGYNEQFFGPGTRLTVL.

The rearrangement uses TRBV2 and TRBJ2-7; D may be TRBD1 (5 bases). Germline V gene sequence: CDR1 SNHLY, CDR2 FYNNEI. Trimming removed 3 bases at V and 0 bases at J, with 6 bases between. The CDR3 sequence is 13 residues long. The CDR3 coding sequence is TGTGCCAGCAGTGAGGACATCTCCTACGAGCAGTACTTC. Translation: CASSEDISYEQYF. Variable domain in full (rest from reference TRBV2 and TRBJ2-7): EPEVTQTPSHQVTQMGQEVILRCVPISNHLYFYWYRQILGQKVEFLVSFYNNEISEKSEIFDDQFSVERPDGSNFTLKIRSTKLEDSAMYFCASSEDISYEQYFGPGTRLTVT.